Listed below are T cell receptor beta chains from one sample, sequenced in a study of shared clonotypes between healthy human individuals. Sequencing was performed with immunoSEQ multiplex PCR; in TCRdb, only in-frame clones are kept and a portion is missing. This table has around 2.3 million clones, roughly 95% appearing once. The sequenced material came from naive CD4+ T cells sorted from blood. The receptors here all came from a young man in good health. Each CDR3 is given with its conserved first and last residue. D genes are given only for firm matches. Rows may omit the clone size; those that give it use once, few, many or a size class.

abundance: -
d_gene: TRBD2
v_gene: TRBV27
j_gene: TRBJ2-1
CDR3aa: CASSLEGRVGYNEQFF
CDR3nt: TGTGCCAGCAGTTTAGAAGGGAGGGTCGGCTACAATGAGCAGTTCTTC

abundance: -
d_gene: TRBD1
v_gene: TRBV6-5
j_gene: TRBJ1-5
CDR3aa: CASQSGTGGYQPQHF
CDR3nt: TGTGCCAGCCAATCCGGGACAGGGGGTTATCAGCCCCAGCATTTT

abundance: -
d_gene: -
v_gene: TRBV11-3
j_gene: TRBJ1-1
CDR3aa: CASSSHYHYRALFEAFF
CDR3nt: TGTGCCAGCAGCTCCCACTATCACTACAGGGCTCTATTTGAAGCTTTCTTT

abundance: -
d_gene: -
v_gene: TRBV7-9
j_gene: TRBJ2-3
CDR3aa: CASSYPARDTQYF
CDR3nt: TGTGCCAGCAGCTACCCCGCAAGAGATACGCAGTATTTT

abundance: -
d_gene: TRBD2
v_gene: TRBV7-2
j_gene: TRBJ2-1
CDR3aa: CASSLLAGGTYNEQFF
CDR3nt: TGTGCCAGCAGCTTGTTAGCGGGAGGAACCTACAATGAGCAGTTCTTC

abundance: -
d_gene: -
v_gene: TRBV4-1
j_gene: TRBJ1-2
CDR3aa: CASSQDHLLTTTNYGYTF
CDR3nt: TGCGCCAGCAGCCAAGACCACCTCTTGACAACCACTAACTATGGCTACACCTTC

abundance: -
d_gene: -
v_gene: TRBV28
j_gene: TRBJ2-2
CDR3aa: CASSLGGTMNTGELFF
CDR3nt: TGTGCCAGCAGTTTAGGGGGGACCATGAACACCGGGGAGCTGTTTTTT

abundance: -
d_gene: -
v_gene: TRBV10-3
j_gene: TRBJ2-3
CDR3aa: CAISIGQTLGDTQYF
CDR3nt: TGTGCCATCAGTATAGGACAGACCTTGGGGGATACGCAGTATTTT

abundance: -
d_gene: TRBD1
v_gene: TRBV30
j_gene: TRBJ1-1
CDR3aa: CAWKPGTGGTEAFF
CDR3nt: TGTGCCTGGAAACCCGGGACAGGGGGAACTGAAGCTTTCTTT

abundance: -
d_gene: TRBD2
v_gene: TRBV4-3
j_gene: TRBJ2-1
CDR3aa: CASSQDGTSGVNEQFF
CDR3nt: TGCGCCAGCAGCCAAGATGGAACTAGCGGGGTCAATGAGCAGTTCTTC

abundance: -
d_gene: TRBD1
v_gene: TRBV28
j_gene: TRBJ1-2
CDR3aa: CASRPNRGRRRNYGYTF
CDR3nt: TGTGCCAGCAGGCCAAACAGGGGGCGCCGGCGGAACTATGGCTACACCTTC

abundance: -
d_gene: -
v_gene: TRBV7-9
j_gene: TRBJ2-2
CDR3aa: CASPVPLGGMNTGELFF
CDR3nt: TGTGCCAGCCCGGTTCCCTTGGGCGGGATGAACACCGGGGAGCTGTTTTTT

abundance: -
d_gene: -
v_gene: TRBV30
j_gene: TRBJ2-7
CDR3aa: CAWNPTGTYEQYF
CDR3nt: TGTGCCTGGAATCCGACAGGAACCTACGAGCAGTACTTC

abundance: once
d_gene: TRBD1
v_gene: TRBV4-3
j_gene: TRBJ1-1
CDR3aa: CASSQVQGTTEAFF
CDR3nt: TGCGCCAGCAGCCAAGTACAGGGGACCACTGAAGCTTTCTTT

abundance: -
d_gene: -
v_gene: TRBV7-8
j_gene: TRBJ2-7
CDR3aa: CASSLGASSYEQYF
CDR3nt: TGTGCCAGCAGCTTAGGGGCTAGTTCCTACGAGCAGTACTTC

abundance: -
d_gene: TRBD2
v_gene: TRBV7-2
j_gene: TRBJ2-1
CDR3aa: CASSLAGGPVDEQFF
CDR3nt: TGTGCCAGCAGCTTAGCGGGAGGGCCGGTTGATGAGCAGTTCTTC

abundance: once
d_gene: -
v_gene: TRBV5-4
j_gene: TRBJ1-2
CDR3aa: CASSLNTQGYYGYTF
CDR3nt: TGTGCCAGCAGCTTGAATACGCAGGGCTACTATGGCTACACCTTC

abundance: -
d_gene: -
v_gene: TRBV9
j_gene: TRBJ1-6
CDR3aa: CASTLQGSGSPLHF
CDR3nt: TGTGCCAGCACACTACAGGGAAGTGGGTCACCCCTCCACTTT